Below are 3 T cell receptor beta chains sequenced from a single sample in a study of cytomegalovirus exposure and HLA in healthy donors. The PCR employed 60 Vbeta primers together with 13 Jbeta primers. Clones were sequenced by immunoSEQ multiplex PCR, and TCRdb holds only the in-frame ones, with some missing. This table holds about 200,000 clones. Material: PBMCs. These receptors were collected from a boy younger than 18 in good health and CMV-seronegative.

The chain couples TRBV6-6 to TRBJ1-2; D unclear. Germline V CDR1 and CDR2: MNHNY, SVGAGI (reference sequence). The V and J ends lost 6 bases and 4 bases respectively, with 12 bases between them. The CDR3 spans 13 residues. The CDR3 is CASSSYTGYGYTF. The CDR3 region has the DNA TGTGCCAGCAGCTCGTACACGGGCTATGGCTACACCTTC.

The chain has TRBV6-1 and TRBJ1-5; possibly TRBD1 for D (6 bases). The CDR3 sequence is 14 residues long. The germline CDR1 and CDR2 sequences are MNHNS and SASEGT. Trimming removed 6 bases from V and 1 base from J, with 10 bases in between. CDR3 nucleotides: TGTGCCAGCAGGACCGGACAGAGCAATCAGCCCCAGCATTTT. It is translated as CASRTGQSNQPQHF.

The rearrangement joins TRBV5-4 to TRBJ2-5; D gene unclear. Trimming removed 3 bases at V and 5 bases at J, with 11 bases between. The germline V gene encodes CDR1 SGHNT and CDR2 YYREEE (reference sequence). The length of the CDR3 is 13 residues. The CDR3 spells CASSSQQQETQYF. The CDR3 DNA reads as TGTGCCAGCAGCTCCCAACAGCAGGAGACCCAGTACTTC.